These 11 T cell receptor beta chains share one sample of origin, sequenced in a study of blood T cell repertoires in COVID-19. The data were produced by immunoSEQ multiplex PCR, yet TCRdb's version contains in-frame clones alone and is incomplete. The sample comprises 52,000 or so clones, approximately 88% of which are singletons, and approximately 15% rests with the top ten. Sequencing was performed on peripheral blood. The receptors here all came from a man between 65 and 85 years old with active COVID-19.

The CDR3 region is CASSQDLGATVINQPQHF. The CDR3 DNA reads TGCGCCAGCAGCCAAGATCTGGGGGCGACAGTGATCAATCAGCCCCAGCATTTT. The chain carries TRBV4-1 and TRBJ1-5; maybe TRBD1 (6 bases). Trimming removed 0 bases at V and 3 bases at J, with 18 bases between. There are 18 residues in the CDR3. The germline V gene encodes CDR1 MGHRA and CDR2 YSYEKL.

J is TRBJ2-5 and V is TRBV28, with D possibly being TRBD1 (6 bases). The CDR3 totals 13 residues. Germline CDR1 MDHEN, CDR2 SYDVKM. With 6 bases removed from V and 4 bases from J, the gap between germline ends came to 12 bases. CDR3 sequence (DNA): TGTGCCAGCAGGGTTCAGGGGCGAGAGACCCAGTACTTC. Protein product: CASRVQGRETQYF.

The chain is built from TRBV7-2 and TRBJ1-5; TRBD1 aligns across 7 bases. There are 15 residues in the CDR3. V trimming: 3 bases; J trimming: 3 bases; junction bases outside the gene matches: 5. CDR1 is SGHTA, CDR2 FQGNSA, per germline. Here the CDR3 DNA reads TGTGCCAGCAGCTTCCAGGGACAGACCAATCAGCCCCAGCATTTT. It codes for CASSFQGQTNQPQHF.

This chain connects TRBV5-1 to TRBJ1-1; D gene ambiguous. The CDR3 has 17 residues. Germline loops: CDR1 SGHRS, CDR2 YFSETQ. V was trimmed by 2 bases and J by 3 bases, leaving 20 bases between them. The CDR3 DNA reads TGCGCCAGCAGCTTCTACGGTCAGTCCTCCCTAGACACTGAAGCTTTCTTT. Residues: CASSFYGQSSLDTEAFF.

This rearrangement joins TRBV6-5 to TRBJ2-5, with 11 bases aligning to TRBD1. Germline trimming cut 2 bases from V and 0 bases from J; bases unmatched to any gene: 2. Germline values: CDR1 MNHEY, CDR2 SVGAGI. The CDR3 sequence is 16 residues long. CDR3 in amino acids: CASSYGQGANQETQYF. The CDR3 DNA reads TGTGCCAGCAGTTACGGACAGGGGGCTAACCAAGAGACCCAGTACTTC.

V and J are TRBV5-1 and TRBJ2-7; 10 bases match TRBD2. The CDR3 extends over 15 amino acids. Germline values: CDR1 SGHRS, CDR2 YFSETQ. V trimming: 4 bases; J trimming: 5 bases; junction bases outside the gene matches: 9. The DNA for the CDR3 is TGCGCCAGCAGCGGAACTAGCGGGATCATCCACGAGCAGTACTTC. It is translated as CASSGTSGIIHEQYF.

The chain carries TRBV11-2 and TRBJ1-6; TRBD1 matches at 7 bases. The CDR3 runs 17 residues. CDR1 is SGHAT, CDR2 FQNNGV, per germline. The V gene end was trimmed by 7 bases and the J gene end by 7 bases; junction bases not matched to a gene: 16. The CDR3 protein is CASKLPSETGSNSPLHF. CDR3 sequence (DNA): TGTGCCAGCAAACTACCCTCCGAGACAGGGTCGAATTCACCCCTCCACTTT.

The chain couples TRBV7-9 to TRBJ1-2; 8 bases align to TRBD1. The CDR3 loop spans 14 amino acids. Looked up from germline, CDR1 is SEHNR and CDR2 is FQNEAQ (reference sequence). The V gene end was trimmed by 5 bases and the J gene end by 2 bases; junction bases not matched to a gene: 4. CDR3 sequence (DNA): TGTGCCAGCAGCACTTGGACAGGGAACTATGGCTACACCTTC. It specifies CASSTWTGNYGYTF. The complete variable domain, with remaining parts taken from reference TRBV7-9 and TRBJ1-2, reads DTGVSQNPRHKITKRGQNVTFRCDPISEHNRLYWYRQTLGQGPEFLTYFQNEAQLEKSRLLSDRFSAERPKGSFSTLEIQRTEQGDSAMYLCASSTWTGNYGYTFGSGTRLTVV.

This clone was recorded a few times. In nucleotides, the CDR3 is TGTGCCAGCAGCGTAACGGCACAGGGTGCCTATGGCTACACCTTC. Translation: CASSVTAQGAYGYTF. The chain combines TRBV9 with TRBJ1-2; perhaps TRBD1 as D (6 bases). Trimming took off 1 base at V and 4 bases at J, with 14 bases between the two ends. Per germline, CDR1 SGDLS and CDR2 YYNGEE. CDR3 length equals 15 residues.

The V gene is TRBV5-1, the J gene TRBJ1-1; D call uncertain. The CDR3 extends over 14 amino acids. Germline CDR1 SGHRS, CDR2 YFSETQ. V lost 1 base to trimming and J lost 0 bases, with 7 bases between them. Here the CDR3 reads CASSLLPVNTEAFF. CDR3 bases: TGCGCCAGCAGCTTGCTCCCAGTGAACACTGAAGCTTTCTTT.

The chain employs TRBV6-5 and TRBJ1-3; D remains unclear. This CDR3 has 15 residues. The ends were cut back, 0 bases at V and 0 bases at J, with 6 bases in the middle. Germline CDR1 MNHEY, CDR2 SVGAGI. For the CDR3, the DNA is TGTGCCAGCAGTTACTCGAGAGTCTCTGGAAACACCATATATTTT. Its translation: CASSYSRVSGNTIYF.